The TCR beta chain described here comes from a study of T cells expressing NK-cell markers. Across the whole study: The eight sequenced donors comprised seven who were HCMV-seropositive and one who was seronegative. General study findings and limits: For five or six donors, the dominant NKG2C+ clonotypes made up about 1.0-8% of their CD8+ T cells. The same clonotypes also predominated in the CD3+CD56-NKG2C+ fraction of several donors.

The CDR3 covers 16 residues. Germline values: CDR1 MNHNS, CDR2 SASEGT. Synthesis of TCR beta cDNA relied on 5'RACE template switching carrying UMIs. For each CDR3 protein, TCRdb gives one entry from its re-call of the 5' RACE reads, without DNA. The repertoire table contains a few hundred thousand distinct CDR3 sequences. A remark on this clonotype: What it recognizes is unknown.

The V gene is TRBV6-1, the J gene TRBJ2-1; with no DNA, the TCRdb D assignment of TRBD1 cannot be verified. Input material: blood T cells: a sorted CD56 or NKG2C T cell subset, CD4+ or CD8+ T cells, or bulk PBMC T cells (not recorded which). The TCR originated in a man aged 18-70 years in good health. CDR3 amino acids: CASSPRTGGIYNEQFF.